This T cell receptor (beta chain) is from a study of control samples from healthy donors and cancer patients (dated by TCRdb to 2018 to 2021). The method behind the library was the immunoSEQ multiplex PCR assay. Not all clones reach the TCRdb copy of this immuneACCESS table, which keeps in-frame sequences only. Checked studies attribute under half of the gap to unresolved V genes and leave the rest unexplained. For this sample the table gives approximately 80,000 clones, of which roughly 84% were detected only once. The ten top clones hold under 7.5% of the sample. With regard to this clone: The clone's antigen remains unknown. No qualities accompany the bases; no much larger clone lies one base away.

The CDR3 starts with the cysteine, ends with the phenylalanine, and has 15 residues. CDR3 DNA is the only sequence kept; it has 45 bases, read in frame from the first base. Clipping removes 6 bases from V and 5 bases from J, with 7 as the unmatched junction base count. The germline V gene yields SNHLY for CDR1 and FYNNEI for CDR2. Here the chain combines TRBV2 and TRBJ1-6; TRBD1 lines up with 7 middle nucleotides. This receptor was identified in a woman aged 45 to 65 in good health. Material: blood. The base sequence is TGTGCCAGCAGGCGAACAGGGGAAAATAATTCACCCCTCCACTTT. Its coded protein is CASRRTGENNSPLHF.